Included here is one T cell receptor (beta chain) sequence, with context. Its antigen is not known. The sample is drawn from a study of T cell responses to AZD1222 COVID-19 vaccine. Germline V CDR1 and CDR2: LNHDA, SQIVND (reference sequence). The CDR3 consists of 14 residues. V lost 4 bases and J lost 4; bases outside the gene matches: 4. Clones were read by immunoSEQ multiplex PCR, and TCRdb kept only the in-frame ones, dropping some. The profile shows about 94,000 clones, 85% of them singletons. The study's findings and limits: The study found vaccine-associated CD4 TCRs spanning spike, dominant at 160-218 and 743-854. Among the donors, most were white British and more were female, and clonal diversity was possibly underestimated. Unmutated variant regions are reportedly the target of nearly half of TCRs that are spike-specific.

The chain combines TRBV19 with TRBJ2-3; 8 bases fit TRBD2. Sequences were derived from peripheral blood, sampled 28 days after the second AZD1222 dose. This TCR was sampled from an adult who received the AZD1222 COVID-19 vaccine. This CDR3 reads CASSNGGRSDTQYF. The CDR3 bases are TGTGCCAGTAGTAATGGCGGGAGGTCAGATACGCAGTATTTT.